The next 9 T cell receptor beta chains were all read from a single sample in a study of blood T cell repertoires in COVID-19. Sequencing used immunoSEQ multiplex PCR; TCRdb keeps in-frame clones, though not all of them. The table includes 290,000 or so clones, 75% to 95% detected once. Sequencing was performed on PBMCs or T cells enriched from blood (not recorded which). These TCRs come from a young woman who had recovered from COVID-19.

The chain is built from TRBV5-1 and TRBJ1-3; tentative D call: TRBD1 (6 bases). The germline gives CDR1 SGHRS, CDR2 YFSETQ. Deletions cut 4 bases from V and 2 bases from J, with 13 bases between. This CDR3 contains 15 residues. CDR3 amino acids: CASSDPGQPGNTIYF. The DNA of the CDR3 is TGCGCCAGCAGCGATCCAGGACAGCCTGGAAACACCATATATTTT.

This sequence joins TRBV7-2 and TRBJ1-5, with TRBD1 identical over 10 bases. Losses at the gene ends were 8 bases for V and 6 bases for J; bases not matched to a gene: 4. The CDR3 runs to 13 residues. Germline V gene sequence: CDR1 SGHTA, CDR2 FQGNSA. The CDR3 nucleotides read TGTGCCAGCGGGACAGGGGTAAGTCAGCCCCAGCATTTT. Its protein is CASGTGVSQPQHF.

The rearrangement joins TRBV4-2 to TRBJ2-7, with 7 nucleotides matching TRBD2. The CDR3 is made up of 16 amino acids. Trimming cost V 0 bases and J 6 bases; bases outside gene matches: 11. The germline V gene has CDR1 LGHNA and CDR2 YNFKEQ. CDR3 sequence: CASSQDGGGSSFEQYF. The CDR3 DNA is TGTGCCAGCAGCCAAGATGGAGGCGGGAGCTCTTTCGAGCAGTACTTC.

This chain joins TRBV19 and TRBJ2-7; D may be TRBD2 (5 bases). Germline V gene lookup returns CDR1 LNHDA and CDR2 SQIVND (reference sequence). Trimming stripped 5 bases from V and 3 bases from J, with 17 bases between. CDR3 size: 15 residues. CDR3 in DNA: TGTGCCAGTAGTCGCACTAGTTCGGGCAACTACGAGCAGTACTTC. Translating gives CASSRTSSGNYEQYF.

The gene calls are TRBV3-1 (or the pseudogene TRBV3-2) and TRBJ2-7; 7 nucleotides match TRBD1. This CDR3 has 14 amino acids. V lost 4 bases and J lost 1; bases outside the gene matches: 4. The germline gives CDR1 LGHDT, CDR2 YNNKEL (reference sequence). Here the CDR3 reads CASSLGQESYEQYF. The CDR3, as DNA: TGTGCCAGCAGCCTAGGACAGGAATCCTACGAGCAGTACTTC.

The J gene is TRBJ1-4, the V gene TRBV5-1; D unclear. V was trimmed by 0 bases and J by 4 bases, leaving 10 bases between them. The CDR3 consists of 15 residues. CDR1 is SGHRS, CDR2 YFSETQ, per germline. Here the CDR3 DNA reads TGCGCCAGCAGCTTGGTTTGGGCGATTAATGAAAAACTGTTTTTT. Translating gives CASSLVWAINEKLFF.

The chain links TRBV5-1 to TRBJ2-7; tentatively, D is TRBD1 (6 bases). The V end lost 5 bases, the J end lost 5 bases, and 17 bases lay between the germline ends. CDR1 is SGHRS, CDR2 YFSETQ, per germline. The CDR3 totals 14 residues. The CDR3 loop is CASRLQGTPDEQYF. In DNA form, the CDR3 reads TGCGCCAGCAGGTTACAGGGTACCCCTGACGAGCAGTACTTC. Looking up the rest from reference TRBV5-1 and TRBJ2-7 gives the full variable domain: KAGVTQTPRYLIKTRGQQVTLSCSPISGHRSVSWYQQTPGQGLQFLFEYFSETQRNKGNFPGRFSGRQFSNSRSEMNVSTLELGDSALYLCASRLQGTPDEQYFGPGTRLTVT.

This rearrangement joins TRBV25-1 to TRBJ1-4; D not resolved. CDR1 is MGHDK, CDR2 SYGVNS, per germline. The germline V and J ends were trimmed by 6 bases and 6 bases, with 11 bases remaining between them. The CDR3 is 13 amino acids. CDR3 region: CASRLEGHEKLFF. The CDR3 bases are TGTGCCAGCAGACTCGAGGGTCATGAAAAACTGTTTTTT. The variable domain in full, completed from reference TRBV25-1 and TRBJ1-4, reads EADIYQTPRYLVIGTGKKITLECSQTMGHDKMYWYQQDPGMELHLIHYSYGVNSTEKGDLSSESTVSRIRTEHFPLTLESARPSHTSQYLCASRLEGHEKLFFGSGTQLSVL.

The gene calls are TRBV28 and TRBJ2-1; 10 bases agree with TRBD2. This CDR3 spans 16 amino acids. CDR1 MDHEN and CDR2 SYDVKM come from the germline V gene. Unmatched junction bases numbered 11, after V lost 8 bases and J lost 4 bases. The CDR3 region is CASLESGRAGYNEQFF. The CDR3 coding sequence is TGTGCCAGCCTCGAGAGCGGGAGGGCCGGGTACAATGAGCAGTTCTTC.